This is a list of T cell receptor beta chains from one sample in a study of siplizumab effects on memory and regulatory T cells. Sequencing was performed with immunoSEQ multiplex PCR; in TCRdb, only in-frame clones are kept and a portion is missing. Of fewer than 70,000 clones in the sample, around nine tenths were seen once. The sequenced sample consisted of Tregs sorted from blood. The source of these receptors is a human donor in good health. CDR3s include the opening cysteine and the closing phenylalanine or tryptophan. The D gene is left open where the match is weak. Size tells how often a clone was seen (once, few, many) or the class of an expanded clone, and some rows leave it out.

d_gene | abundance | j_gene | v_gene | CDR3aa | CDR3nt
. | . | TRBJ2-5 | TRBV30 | CAWSVGSVQTQYF | TGTGCCTGGAGTGTCGGCAGCGTGCAGACCCAGTACTTC
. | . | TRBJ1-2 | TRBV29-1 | CSVRQAPSGYGYTF | TGCAGCGTTCGACAGGCCCCATCTGGGTATGGCTACACCTTC
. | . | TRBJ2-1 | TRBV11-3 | CASSPSAYNEQFF | TGTGCCAGCAGCCCCAGCGCCTACAATGAGCAGTTCTTC
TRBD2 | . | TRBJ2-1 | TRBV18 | CASSPLASGSYNEQFF | TGTGCCAGCTCACCGTTGGCTAGCGGCTCTTACAATGAGCAGTTCTTC
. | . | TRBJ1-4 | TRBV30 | CAWSEAGRGEKLFF | TGTGCCTGGAGTGAAGCGGGGCGCGGTGAAAAACTGTTTTTT
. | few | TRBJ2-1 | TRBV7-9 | CASSRRGEQFF | TGTGCCAGCAGCCGGAGGGGCGAGCAGTTCTTC
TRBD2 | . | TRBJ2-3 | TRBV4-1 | CASSQDLAGGVDTQYF | TGCGCCAGCAGCCAAGATTTAGCGGGAGGGGTAGATACGCAGTATTTT
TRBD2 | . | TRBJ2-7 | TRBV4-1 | CASSQGLAGYEQYF | TGCGCCAGCAGCCAAGGGCTAGCGGGTTACGAGCAGTACTTC
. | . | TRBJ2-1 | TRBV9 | CASSVLVGAEQFF | TGTGCCAGCAGCGTACTAGTCGGGGCTGAGCAGTTCTTC
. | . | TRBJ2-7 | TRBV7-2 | CASSPRGANYEQYF | TGTGCCAGCAGCCCTCGGGGCGCAAACTACGAGCAGTACTTC
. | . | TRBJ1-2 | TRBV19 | CATRRGTRYGYTF | TGTGCCACTCGACGCGGGACCAGGTATGGCTACACCTTC
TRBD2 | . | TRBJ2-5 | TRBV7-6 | CASSLYAGGGETQYF | TGTGCCAGCAGCTTATACGCGGGGGGCGGAGAGACCCAGTACTTC
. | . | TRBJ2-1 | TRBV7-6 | CASSSLPDYEQFF | TGTGCCAGCAGCTCGCTACCCGATTATGAGCAGTTCTTC
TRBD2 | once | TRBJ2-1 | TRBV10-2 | CASSGARLAQFF | TGCGCCAGCAGTGGGGCGAGACTAGCCCAGTTCTTC
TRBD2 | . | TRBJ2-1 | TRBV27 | CASSLSGLAGSYRRNEQFF | TGTGCCAGCAGTTTATCGGGACTAGCGGGGAGCTACCGAAGAAATGAGCAGTTCTTC
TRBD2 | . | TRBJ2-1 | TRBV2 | CASGGLAGVNEQFF | TGTGCCAGCGGGGGACTAGCGGGAGTCAATGAGCAGTTCTTC
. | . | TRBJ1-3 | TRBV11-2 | CASSIWTSHSGNTIYF | TGTGCCAGCAGCATATGGACTTCTCACTCTGGAAACACCATATATTTT
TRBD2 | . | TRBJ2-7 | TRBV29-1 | CSVELGGSFYEQYF | TGCAGCGTTGAATTAGGCGGGAGTTTCTACGAGCAGTACTTC
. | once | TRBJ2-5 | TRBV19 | CASSIGTGRETQYF | TGTGCCAGTAGTATCGGGACCGGACGAGAGACCCAGTACTTC
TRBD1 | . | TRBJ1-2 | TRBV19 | CASSPSAGTGYGYTF | TGTGCCAGTAGTCCATCGGCAGGGACAGGCTATGGCTACACCTTC
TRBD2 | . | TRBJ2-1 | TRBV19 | CASNSAGDNSYNEQFF | TGTGCCAGTAATTCTGCGGGAGATAACTCCTACAATGAGCAGTTCTTC
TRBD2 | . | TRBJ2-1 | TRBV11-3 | CASSLAGEIFNEQFF | TGTGCCAGCAGTTTAGCGGGAGAGATATTTAATGAGCAGTTCTTC
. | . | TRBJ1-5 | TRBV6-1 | CASSEAWGSGPQHF | TGTGCCAGCAGTGAAGCGTGGGGGTCCGGGCCCCAGCATTTT
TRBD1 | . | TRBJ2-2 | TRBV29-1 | CSGQGYTGELFF | TGCAGCGGACAGGGTTACACCGGGGAGCTGTTTTTT
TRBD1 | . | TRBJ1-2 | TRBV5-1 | CASSLEGQTAGYTF | TGCGCCAGCAGCTTGGAGGGACAGACTGCGGGCTACACCTTC
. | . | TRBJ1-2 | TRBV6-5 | CASSSGEANYGYTF | TGTGCCTCCAGCTCAGGAGAAGCTAACTATGGCTACACCTTC
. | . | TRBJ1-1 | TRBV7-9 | CASSPTQVTEAFF | TGTGCCAGCAGCCCAACCCAGGTCACTGAAGCTTTCTTT
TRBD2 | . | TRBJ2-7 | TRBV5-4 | CASSPRASGYSYEQYF | TGTGCCAGCAGCCCCCGGGCTAGCGGGTACTCCTACGAGCAGTACTTC
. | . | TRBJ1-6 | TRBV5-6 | CASRSVRASYNSPLHF | TGTGCCAGCAGGTCCGTCCGGGCCTCTTATAATTCACCCCTCCACTTT
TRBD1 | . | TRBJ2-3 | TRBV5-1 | CASSPRDRPSTDTQYF | TGCGCCAGCAGCCCCAGGGACAGGCCTAGCACAGATACGCAGTATTTT
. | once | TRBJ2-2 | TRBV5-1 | CASRRQSNTGELFF | TGCGCCAGTAGGCGCCAGTCGAACACCGGGGAGCTGTTTTTT
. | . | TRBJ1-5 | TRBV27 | CASSSGAQTLYQPQHF | TGTGCCAGCAGTTCCGGGGCCCAGACGCTCTATCAGCCCCAGCATTTT
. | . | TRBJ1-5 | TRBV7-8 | CASSVDRYSNQPQHF | TGTGCCAGCAGCGTCGACAGATATAGCAATCAGCCCCAGCATTTT
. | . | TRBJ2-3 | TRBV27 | CASSLSTLLTDTQYF | TGTGCCAGCAGTTTAAGTACTCTGCTCACAGATACGCAGTATTTT
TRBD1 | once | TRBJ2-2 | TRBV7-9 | CASSPGDRGYGGELFF | TGTGCCAGCAGCCCGGGGGACAGGGGGTACGGCGGGGAGCTGTTTTTT
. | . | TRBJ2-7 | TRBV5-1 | CASSLGAPYEQYF | TGCGCCAGCAGCTTGGGAGCGCCGTACGAGCAGTACTTC
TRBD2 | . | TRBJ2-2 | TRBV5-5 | CASSLLAGGASNTGELFF | TGTGCCAGCAGCTTGTTAGCGGGAGGGGCCTCGAACACCGGGGAGCTGTTTTTT
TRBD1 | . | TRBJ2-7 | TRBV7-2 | CASSRGTGITYEQYF | TGTGCCAGCAGCCGGGGGACAGGTATTACCTACGAGCAGTACTTC
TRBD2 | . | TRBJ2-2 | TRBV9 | CASRGLAYTGELFF | TGTGCCAGCAGGGGACTAGCGTACACCGGGGAGCTGTTTTTT
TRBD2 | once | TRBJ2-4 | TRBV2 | CASSVRRLAGGEGKNIQYF | TGTGCCAGCAGTGTGCGTCGCCTAGCGGGAGGGGAAGGCAAAAACATTCAGTACTTC
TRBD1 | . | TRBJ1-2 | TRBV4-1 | CASSRTGVGGYTF | TGCGCCAGCAGCCGCACAGGGGTGGGTGGCTACACCTTC
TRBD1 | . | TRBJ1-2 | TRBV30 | CAWSATGDGYTF | TGTGCCTGGAGTGCGACAGGGGATGGCTACACCTTC
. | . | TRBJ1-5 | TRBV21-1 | CASSPPGQARYSNQPQHF | TGTGCCAGCAGCCCACCGGGACAGGCCCGTTATAGCAATCAGCCCCAGCATTTT
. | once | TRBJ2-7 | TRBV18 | CASSVQGHEQYF | TGTGCCAGCTCAGTGCAGGGCCACGAGCAGTACTTC
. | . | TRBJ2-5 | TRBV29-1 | CSVPTEQETQYF | TGCAGCGTCCCGACAGAACAAGAGACCCAGTACTTC